Listed below are T cell receptor beta chains from one sample, sequenced in a study of blood T cells in healthy people across ages. TCRdb called the 5' RACE reads again in MiXCR, with one record for every CDR3 protein. Of roughly 800,000 distinct CDR3 sequences listed, 55% to 75% are singletons. Input material: blood. These receptors all come from a man younger than 45 in good health. CDR3s include the opening cysteine and the closing phenylalanine or tryptophan. A D gene is named only where the DNA matches it firmly. Size tells how often a clone was seen (once, few, many) or the class of an expanded clone, and some rows leave it out.

. | TRBJ2-3 | TRBV15 | TRBD2 | CATSPFTTSGSTDTQYF | TGTGCCACCAGCCCTTTTACGACTAGCGGAAGCACAGATACGCAGTATTTT
. | TRBJ2-7 | TRBV7-2 | TRBD2 | CASTTHGGGSGGISSYEQYF | TGTGCCAGCACCACCCATGGTGGTGGTAGCGGGGGTATCAGCTCCTACGAGCAGTACTTC
. | TRBJ2-3 | TRBV6-2/TRBV6-3 | . | CASTPAILPGPLSTDTQYF | TGTGCCAGCACTCCGGCGATCCTCCCGGGCCCCTTGAGCACAGATACGCAGTATTTT
. | TRBJ2-7 | TRBV12-3/TRBV12-4 | . | CASSTQDEQYF | TGTGCCAGCAGTACTCAGGACGAGCAGTACTTC
few | TRBJ2-7 | TRBV5-1 | TRBD2 | CASSLVGSGGPYSYEQYF | TGCGCCAGCAGCTTGGTTGGCTCGGGGGGACCTTACTCCTACGAGCAGTACTTC
. | TRBJ2-1 | TRBV27 | TRBD2 | CASSPYSGRAAHNEQFF | TGTGCCAGCAGTCCCTATAGCGGGAGGGCCGCCCACAATGAGCAGTTCTTC
few | TRBJ1-6 | TRBV5-1 | . | CASSLGPQRAPLHF | TGCGCCAGCAGCTTGGGACCCCAGCGGGCACCCCTCCACTTT
. | TRBJ2-7 | TRBV20-1 | TRBD1 | CSARVGTAYEQYF | TGCAGTGCTAGAGTGGGGACAGCGTACGAGCAGTACTTC
many | TRBJ2-3 | TRBV4-2 | . | CASSQEEGGDTQYF | TGTGCCAGCAGCCAAGAAGAGGGAGGAGATACGCAGTATTTT
few | TRBJ2-1 | TRBV28 | TRBD2 | CASSLLSGRADEQFF | TGTGCCAGCAGTTTATTGAGCGGGAGGGCCGATGAGCAGTTCTTC
few | TRBJ2-3 | TRBV29-1 | TRBD2 | CSVTPWAGDTDTQYF | TGCAGCGTGACGCCATGGGCGGGAGACACAGATACGCAGTATTTT